Listed here are 3 T cell receptor beta chains from one sample, sequenced in a study of blood T cell repertoires in COVID-19. Data came from immunoSEQ multiplex PCR; TCRdb stores just in-frame clones and leaves some out. The sample records more than 55,000 clones, more than 60% being singletons. Sample: peripheral blood. These receptors originate from a woman between 65 and 79 years old with acute or convalescent COVID-19.

The chain has TRBV14 and TRBJ2-7; D is undetermined. V shed 2 bases and J shed 10 bases, with 6 bases lying between them. Germline lookup yields CDR1 SGHDN and CDR2 FVKESK. This CDR3 spans 10 amino acids. The CDR3 protein is CASSQTVQYF. The CDR3 DNA reads TGTGCCAGCAGCCAAACAGTTCAGTACTTC.

This chain connects TRBV15 to TRBJ1-3; 11 positions agree with TRBD1. The CDR3 runs 17 residues. With V trimmed by 1 base and J by 4 bases, 6 bases remained unmatched. Germline V lookup: CDR1 LNHNV, CDR2 YYDKDF (reference sequence). This CDR3 is CATSRGRTGGLGNTIYF. As DNA, the CDR3 is TGTGCCACCAGCAGAGGCAGGACAGGGGGCCTCGGAAACACCATATATTTT.

This clone was detected a few times. The genes are TRBV4-1 and TRBJ2-1; 7 positions agree with TRBD1. This CDR3 is built from 19 residues. Germline V gives CDR1 MGHRA, CDR2 YSYEKL. Trimming cost V 5 bases and J 0 bases; bases outside gene matches: 16. CDR3 coding DNA: TGCGCCAGCAGCAAGGGGGCCAGGGCCTTAACGTTCTCCTACAATGAGCAGTTCTTC. It translates to CASSKGARALTFSYNEQFF.